The T cell receptor (beta chain) under discussion was sequenced for a study of patients and donors after allogeneic stem cell transplantation. This clonotype was observed at least ten times. A single record per CDR3 protein comes from TCRdb applying MiXCR to the RT-PCR reads. The sample includes 15,000 or so distinct CDR3 sequences, 27% of them seen just once. Germline assignment: CDR1 GTSNPN and CDR2 SVGIG (reference sequence). V was cut by 0 bases and J by 3 bases, with 15 bases left in between. CDR3 length equals 16 residues. Sequenced sample: blood, either unsorted or a sorted T cell fraction (not recorded which). The chain couples TRBV30 to TRBJ2-1, with unresolved D. The TCR originated in a human donor who was either an allogeneic HSCT recipient or a stem cell or donor lymphocyte infusion donor (not recorded which). It is not recorded whose cells these are; they may come from a transplant donor. This CDR3 is CAWSVLEVGFYNEQFF. The CDR3 nucleotides are TGTGCCTGGAGTGTATTAGAAGTGGGGTTCTACAATGAGCAGTTCTTC.